The text below deals with one TCR beta chain. Its antigen is as yet unknown. This sample stems from a study of CD8 T cells in ankylosing spondylitis. Making use of molecular barcodes, quantitative 5'-RACE generated TCR beta libraries. TCRdb re-analysed the 5' RACE reads in MiXCR, keeping a single row per CDR3 protein. Of around 480,000 distinct CDR3 sequences listed, over 15% are singletons. Study-wide points: Significantly higher representation of disease-linked clones was reported for matched ankylosing spondylitis synovial fluid. Blood from ankylosing spondylitis patients appeared to carry a characteristic roughly 8-variant TCR beta motif. A subset of motif variants has previously been described in the synovial fluid and blood of reactive arthritis.

J lost 5 bases, V lost 10 bases, and 6 bases had no gene match. This CDR3 contains 12 residues. Germline CDR1 reads ENHRY; CDR2 reads SYGVKD. Sequenced sample: blood, either unsorted or a sorted T cell fraction (not recorded which). The chain couples TRBV10-3 to TRBJ1-1, with 8 nucleotides matching TRBD1. This TCR derives from a male donor with ankylosing spondylitis. The CDR3 DNA reads as TGTGCCAACGGACAGGGTGGGACTGAAGCTTTCTTT. This gives the protein CANGQGGTEAFF.